The entry below gives a single TCR beta chain sequence along with its context. Under the authors' procedure: The assay estimated nucleated cells by amplifying reference gene primers. The data were produced by immunoSEQ multiplex PCR, yet TCRdb's version contains in-frame clones alone and is incomplete. Clone size and V and J calls were adopted from that table, with D and trimming inferred from the DNA. The sample includes roughly 130,000 clones, 88% of them seen just once. This sample was included in a study of blood T cell repertoires in COVID-19. Study-wide background: Material from acute and convalescent COVID-19 was sourced from the United States, Italy and Spain. Nucleic acid was either cDNA or gDNA, and it came from T cells, B-cell-depleted T cells, or PBMCs.

There are 15 residues in the CDR3. In germline, CDR1 is MNHEY, CDR2 SVGAGI. Between the trimmed V and J ends, which lost 5 bases and 0 bases, there was a span of 11 bases. The rearrangement joins TRBV6-5 to TRBJ2-1, with a possible D match to TRBD1 (5 bases). The material sequenced was peripheral blood. The TCR comes from a man between 60 and 75 years old with active or convalescent COVID-19. The DNA for the CDR3 is TGTGCCAGCAGTAATCCGACAGCCTCCTACAATGAGCAGTTCTTC. It encodes CASSNPTASYNEQFF.